Each of the 15 T cell receptor beta chains below was sequenced from the same sample in a study of T cell repertoires in cytomegalovirus infection. Each CDR3 protein gets one entry after TCRdb re-called the reads with MiXCR. The table shows roughly 340,000 distinct CDR3 sequences, with just under 30% occurring only once. These receptors lack a known antigen. Here the sequenced sample was cultured PBMCs, taken from culture after CMV antigen stimulation. The source is a human donor in good health (CMV status not recorded). Some clones in this sample may be carry-over from other donors' samples.

The chain carries TRBV6-1 and TRBJ1-2; a possible D gene is TRBD1 (5 bases). CDR1 is MNHNS and CDR2 is SASEGT in the germline V gene. The CDR3 contains 12 residues. Trimming pared 7 bases from V and 8 bases from J, leaving 14 bases between. The CDR3 sequence: CASMGLEAGYTF. DNA of the CDR3: TGTGCCAGCATGGGGCTCGAGGCAGGCTACACCTTC.

The chain uses TRBV29-1 and TRBJ2-7; 8 bases line up with TRBD1. Trimming at V came to 3 bases and at J to 5 bases, leaving 6 bases not matched to a gene. Germline V gene lookup returns CDR1 SQVTM and CDR2 ANQGSEA. This CDR3 spans 13 amino acids. The CDR3 nucleotides read TGCAGCGTTGAGGGAGGACAGGGCCACGAGCAGTACTTC. Its protein product is CSVEGGQGHEQYF.

This clonotype has just a few counts. CDR3 bases: TGTGCCACCGGAGCGGGGGGGTCGGGCACAGATACGCAGTATTTT. Protein product: CATGAGGSGTDTQYF. This chain connects TRBV24-1 to TRBJ2-3; 10 nucleotides align to TRBD2. V was clipped by 9 bases and J by 1 base; unmatched bases: 6. Germline assignment: CDR1 KGHDR and CDR2 SFDVKD. CDR3 length: 15 residues.

The V gene is TRBV10-3, the J gene TRBJ1-1; D possibly corresponds to TRBD1 (5 bases). V lost 3 bases, J lost 3 bases, and 11 bases lay in between. The CDR3 covers 14 residues. Germline V gene data show CDR1 as ENHRY and CDR2 as SYGVKD. The CDR3: CAISERDGDTEAFF. The CDR3 DNA is TGTGCCATCAGTGAAAGGGACGGTGACACTGAAGCTTTCTTT.

This clonotype was seen more than once but under ten times. This sequence joins TRBV20-1 and TRBJ2-1, with 12 bases that match TRBD2. The V and J ends lost 6 bases and 6 bases, in that order; junction bases with no gene match: 9. The CDR3 runs 15 residues. CDR1 and CDR2 (germline): DFQATT, SNEGSKA (reference sequence). The CDR3 nucleotides read TGCAGTGCCTTCTTGACTAGCGGGGGCCCCAATGAGCAGTTCTTC. Residues: CSAFLTSGGPNEQFF.

This chain uses TRBV6-2 or TRBV6-3 with TRBJ2-5, with D tentatively TRBD2 (6 bases). Trimming stripped 6 bases from V and 1 base from J, with 15 bases between. Germline V lookup: CDR1 MNHEY, CDR2 SVGEGT. This CDR3 is built from 15 residues. The CDR3 loop reads CASRAAGAFQETQYF. CDR3 sequence (DNA): TGTGCCAGCAGAGCAGCGGGCGCCTTCCAAGAGACCCAGTACTTC.

This clonotype was found a few times. This sequence joins TRBV6-1 and TRBJ2-1, with 7 bases aligning to TRBD2. The CDR3 length is 15 residues. The J segment lost 13 bases and the V segment lost 4 bases, leaving 16 bases of the junction unmatched. CDR1 MNHNS and CDR2 SASEGT come from the germline V gene. The DNA of the CDR3 is TGTGCCAGCAGTGGTGGGGGGAGGGCCGATAGGTTTCAGTTCTTC. Its translation is CASSGGGRADRFQFF.

The chain couples TRBV3-1 to TRBJ2-2; 10 nucleotides agree with TRBD1. With 4 bases clipped from V and 2 bases from J, the junction kept 7 bases outside the gene matches. The CDR3 totals 17 residues. Germline lookup yields CDR1 LGHDT and CDR2 YNNKEL (reference sequence). The CDR3 DNA sequence: TGTGCCAGCAGCCCCACCGGGACAGGGGTAAACACCGGGGAGCTGTTTTTT. It is translated as CASSPTGTGVNTGELFF. The full variable domain, its missing parts supplied by reference TRBV3-1 and TRBJ2-2, is DTAVSQTPKYLVTQMGNDKSIKCEQNLGHDTMYWYKQDSKKFLKIMFSYNNKELIINETVPNRFSPKSPDKAHLNLHINSLELGDSAVYFCASSPTGTGVNTGELFFGEGSRLTVL.

The chain has TRBV27 and TRBJ1-1, with D perhaps matching TRBD1 (5 bases). The CDR3 loop spans 15 amino acids. CDR1 is MNHEY, CDR2 SMNVEV, per germline (reference sequence). Trimming stripped 2 bases from V and 5 bases from J, with 15 bases between. In DNA, the CDR3 is TGTGCCAGCAGTTTAACCCCGGGGAGGGGAACTGAAGCTTTCTTT. It is translated as CASSLTPGRGTEAFF.

The chain combines TRBV20-1 with TRBJ1-2; no clear D. Germline V gene sequence: CDR1 DFQATT, CDR2 SNEGSKA (reference sequence). V gave up 4 bases and J gave up 4 bases, with 7 bases separating them. CDR3 size: 11 residues. This CDR3 is CSATGVYGYTF. Written as DNA, the CDR3 is TGCAGTGCTACAGGAGTCTATGGCTACACCTTC.

The chain carries TRBV12-3 or TRBV12-4 and TRBJ2-5; D might be TRBD1 (6 bases). The CDR3 extends over 13 amino acids. The V and J ends lost 4 bases and 7 bases respectively, with 13 bases between them. The CDR3 here is CASSSGEQGTQYF. The CDR3 DNA reads as TGTGCCAGCAGTTCAGGGGAACAGGGGACCCAGTACTTC.

CDR3 DNA: TGTGCCTTTGGGGACTTCCAAGAGACCCAGTACTTC. As protein: CAFGDFQETQYF. V gene TRBV2 combines with J gene TRBJ2-5, with D possibly being TRBD2 (6 bases). The CDR3 totals 12 residues. The germline gives CDR1 SNHLY, CDR2 FYNNEI. With 11 bases removed from V and 1 base from J, the gap between germline ends came to 11 bases.

This clonotype was found a few times. This rearrangement joins TRBV9 to TRBJ2-1, with 9 bases that match TRBD2. Looked up from germline, CDR1 is SGDLS and CDR2 is YYNGEE. The CDR3 covers 15 residues. The J segment lost 0 bases and the V segment lost 3 bases, leaving 1 base of the junction unmatched. The DNA of the CDR3 is TGTGCCAGCAGCGCAGCGGGAGGCTCCTACAATGAGCAGTTCTTC. Amino acid sequence: CASSAAGGSYNEQFF.

This clonotype has ten or more counts. The chain carries TRBV3-1 and TRBJ1-5; 7 positions agree with TRBD1. CDR1 and CDR2 (germline): LGHDT, YNNKEL (reference sequence). CDR3 length: 14 amino acids. The V gene end was trimmed by 3 bases and the J gene end by 3 bases; junction bases not matched to a gene: 2. CDR3 loop: CASSQTGYNQPQHF. CDR3 sequence (DNA): TGTGCCAGCAGCCAGACAGGGTACAATCAGCCCCAGCATTTT.

This clonotype was seen a handful of times. This sequence joins TRBV6-1 and TRBJ2-7; 8 bases map to TRBD1. CDR3 length equals 15 residues. The junction had 12 bases not matched to a gene; V was cut back by 8 bases and J by 3 bases. CDR1 is MNHNS and CDR2 is SASEGT in the germline V gene. The CDR3 loop is CASSQGAQGYYEQYF. CDR3 bases: TGTGCCAGCTCCCAGGGGGCGCAAGGCTACTACGAGCAGTACTTC.